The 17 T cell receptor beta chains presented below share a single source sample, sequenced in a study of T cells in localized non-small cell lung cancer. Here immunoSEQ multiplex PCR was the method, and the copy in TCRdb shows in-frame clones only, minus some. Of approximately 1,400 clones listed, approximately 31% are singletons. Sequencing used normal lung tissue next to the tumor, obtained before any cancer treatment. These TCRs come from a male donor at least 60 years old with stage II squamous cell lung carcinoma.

Written as DNA, the CDR3 is TGTGCCAGCACCCCGAGGACAGGAGGGGACACTGAAGCTTTCTTT. It yields the protein CASTPRTGGDTEAFF. V gene TRBV12-5 combines with J gene TRBJ1-1, with TRBD1 identical over 7 bases. The germline CDR1 and CDR2 sequences are LGHNT and FRNRAP. The CDR3 loop spans 15 amino acids.

This chain's CDR3 is CASSSSSGRANEQFF. The DNA for the CDR3 is TGTGCCAGCAGCTCCAGTAGCGGGAGGGCCAATGAGCAGTTCTTC. This sequence joins TRBV28 and TRBJ2-1; 11 bases align to TRBD2. Germline lookup yields CDR1 MDHEN and CDR2 SYDVKM. This CDR3 is built from 15 residues. V was pared by 6 bases and J by 6 bases, with 7 bases of the junction left unmatched.

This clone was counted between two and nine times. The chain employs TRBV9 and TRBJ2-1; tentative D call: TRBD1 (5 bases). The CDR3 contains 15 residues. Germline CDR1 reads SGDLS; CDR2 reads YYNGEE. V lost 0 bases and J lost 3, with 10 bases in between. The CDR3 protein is CASSVGRGYYNEQFF. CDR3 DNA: TGTGCCAGCAGCGTAGGAAGGGGATACTACAATGAGCAGTTCTTC. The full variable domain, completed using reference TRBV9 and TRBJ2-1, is DSGVTQTPKHLITATGQRVTLRCSPRSGDLSVYWYQQSLDQGLQFLIQYYNGEERAKGNILERFSAQQFPDLHSELNLSSLELGDSALYFCASSVGRGYYNEQFFGPGTRLTVL.

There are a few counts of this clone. CDR3 DNA: TGTGCCAGTAGCCCGGCCTGGTTGATAACTAGCACAGATACGCAGTATTTT. It encodes CASSPAWLITSTDTQYF. The chain links TRBV19 to TRBJ2-3; D remains ambiguous. The germline V gene encodes CDR1 LNHDA and CDR2 SQIVND (reference sequence). There are 17 residues in the CDR3. The V end lost 6 bases, the J end lost 0 bases, and 19 bases lay between the germline ends.

The DNA of the CDR3 is TGCAGCGTGGTACTGATACTCCAGGGCGAGCAGTACTTC. It specifies CSVVLILQGEQYF. V is TRBV29-1 and J is TRBJ2-7; weak D call: TRBD1 (5 bases). V dropped 6 bases and J dropped 6 bases, with 18 bases sitting between them. CDR3 length: 13 residues. Germline CDR1 reads SQVTM; CDR2 reads ANQGSEA.

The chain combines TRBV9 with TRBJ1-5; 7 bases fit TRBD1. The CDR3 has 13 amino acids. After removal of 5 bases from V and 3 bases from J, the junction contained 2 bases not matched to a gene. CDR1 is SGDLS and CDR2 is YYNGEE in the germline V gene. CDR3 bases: TGTGCCAGCAGAGGGACAGACAATCAGCCCCAGCATTTT. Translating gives CASRGTDNQPQHF. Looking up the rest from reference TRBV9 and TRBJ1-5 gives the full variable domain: DSGVTQTPKHLITATGQRVTLRCSPRSGDLSVYWYQQSLDQGLQFLIQYYNGEERAKGNILERFSAQQFPDLHSELNLSSLELGDSALYFCASRGTDNQPQHFGDGTRLSIL.

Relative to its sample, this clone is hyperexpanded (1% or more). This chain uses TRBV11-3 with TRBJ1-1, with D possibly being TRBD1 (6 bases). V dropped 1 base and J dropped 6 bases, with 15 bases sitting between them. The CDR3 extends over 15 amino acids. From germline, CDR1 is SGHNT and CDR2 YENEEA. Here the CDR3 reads CASSLVHYRVSEAFF. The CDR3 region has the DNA TGTGCCAGCAGCTTAGTCCACTACAGGGTATCTGAAGCTTTCTTT.

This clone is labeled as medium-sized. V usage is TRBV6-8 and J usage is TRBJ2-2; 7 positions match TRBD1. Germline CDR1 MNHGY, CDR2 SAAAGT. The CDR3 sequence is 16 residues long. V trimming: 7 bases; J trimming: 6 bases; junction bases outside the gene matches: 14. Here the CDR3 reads CASTSHTGVSAGELFF. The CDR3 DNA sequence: TGTGCCAGCACCTCCCATACAGGGGTCTCGGCCGGGGAGCTGTTTTTT.

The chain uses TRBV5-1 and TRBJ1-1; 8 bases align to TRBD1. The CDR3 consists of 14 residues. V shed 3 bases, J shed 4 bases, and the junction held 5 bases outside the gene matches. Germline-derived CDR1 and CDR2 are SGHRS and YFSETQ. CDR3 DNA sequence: TGCGCCAGCAGCTGGGGACAGGAAGGCACTGAAGCTTTCTTT. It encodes CASSWGQEGTEAFF.

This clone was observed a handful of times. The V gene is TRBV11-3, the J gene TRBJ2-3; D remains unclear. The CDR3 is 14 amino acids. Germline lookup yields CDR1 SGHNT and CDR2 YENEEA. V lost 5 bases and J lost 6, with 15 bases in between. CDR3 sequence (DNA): TGTGCCAGCAGCCCCTTCACTCGTAGGGATACGCAGTATTTT. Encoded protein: CASSPFTRRDTQYF.

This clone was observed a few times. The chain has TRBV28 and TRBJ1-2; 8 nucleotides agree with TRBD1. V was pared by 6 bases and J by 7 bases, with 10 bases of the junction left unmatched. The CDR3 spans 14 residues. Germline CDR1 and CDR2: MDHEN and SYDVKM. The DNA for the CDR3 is TGTGCCAGCAGCCGACAGGGGAACAATGGTGGCTACACCTTC. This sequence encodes CASSRQGNNGGYTF.

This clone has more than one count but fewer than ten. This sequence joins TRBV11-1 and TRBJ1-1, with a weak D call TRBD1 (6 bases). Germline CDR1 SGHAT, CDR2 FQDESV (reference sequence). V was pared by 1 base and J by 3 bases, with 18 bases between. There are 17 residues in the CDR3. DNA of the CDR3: TGTGCCAGCAGCTTAGAGGGCAGGGGAGGGCATTACACTGAAGCTTTCTTT. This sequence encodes CASSLEGRGGHYTEAFF.

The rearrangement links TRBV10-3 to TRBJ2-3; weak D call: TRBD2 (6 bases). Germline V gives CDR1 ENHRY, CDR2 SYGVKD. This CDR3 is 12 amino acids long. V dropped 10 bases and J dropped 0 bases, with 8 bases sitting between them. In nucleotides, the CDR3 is TGTGCCACCAGCGGGAGCACAGATACGCAGTATTTT. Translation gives CATSGSTDTQYF.

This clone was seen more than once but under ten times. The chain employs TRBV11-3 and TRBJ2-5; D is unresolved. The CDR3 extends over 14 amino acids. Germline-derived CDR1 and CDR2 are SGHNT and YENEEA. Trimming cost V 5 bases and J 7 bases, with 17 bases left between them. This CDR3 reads CASSDVRLGLTQYF. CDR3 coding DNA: TGTGCCAGCAGCGACGTCCGACTGGGCCTGACCCAGTACTTC.

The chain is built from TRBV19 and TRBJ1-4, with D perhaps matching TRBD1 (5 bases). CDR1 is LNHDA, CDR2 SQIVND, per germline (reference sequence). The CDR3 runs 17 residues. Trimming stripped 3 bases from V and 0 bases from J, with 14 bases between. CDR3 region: CASSIGRGPATNEKLFF. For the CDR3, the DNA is TGTGCCAGTAGTATTGGTCGGGGCCCAGCAACTAATGAAAAACTGTTTTTT.

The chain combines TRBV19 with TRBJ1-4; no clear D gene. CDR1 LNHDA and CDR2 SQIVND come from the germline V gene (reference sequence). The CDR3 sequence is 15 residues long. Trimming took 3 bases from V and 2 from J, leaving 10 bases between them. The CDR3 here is CASSISRSTNEKLFF. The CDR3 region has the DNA TGTGCCAGTAGTATTTCGAGATCCACTAATGAAAAACTGTTTTTT.

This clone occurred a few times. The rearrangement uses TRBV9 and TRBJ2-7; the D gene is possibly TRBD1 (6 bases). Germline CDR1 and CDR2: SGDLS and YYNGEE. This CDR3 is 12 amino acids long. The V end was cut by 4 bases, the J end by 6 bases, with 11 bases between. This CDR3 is CASSSLGGEQYF. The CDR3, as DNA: TGTGCCAGCAGCTCCCTAGGGGGCGAGCAGTACTTC.